One T cell receptor (beta chain) is described in this entry. These data are taken from a study of CD8 T cells in Susac syndrome. Study information: When blood was drawn, patients with Susac syndrome were on intravenous immunoglobulin alone, on corticosteroids, or therapy-naive.

From blood CD8+ and CD4+ T cells, the TCR beta chain was sequenced. The CDR3 runs to 14 residues. V was clipped by 6 bases and J by 5 bases, with 17 bases between them. CDR1 and CDR2 from the germline V gene are DFQATT and SNEGSKA (reference sequence). RNA was extracted with the RNeasy kit, and a quantity of about 0.45 to 1 ug was reverse transcribed using random hexamers. By means of immunoSEQ multiplex PCR, TCR beta CDR3 spanning 54 Vbeta and 13 Jbeta underwent amplification. TCRdb itself ran the immunoSEQ multiplex PCR reads through MiXCR, one entry per CDR3 protein. The sample gives more than 70,000 distinct CDR3 sequences, approximately 93% of which show up once; about 0.47% is in the top ten.

The receptor was isolated from a human donor with Susac syndrome. The J gene is TRBJ1-5, the V gene TRBV20-1; D remains ambiguous. Sequencing was performed on CD8+ T cells from PBMCs. The CDR3 DNA reads TGCAGTGCCCGAGAGGTGTGGGGTGATCAGCCCCAGCATTTT. Its translation: CSAREVWGDQPQHF.